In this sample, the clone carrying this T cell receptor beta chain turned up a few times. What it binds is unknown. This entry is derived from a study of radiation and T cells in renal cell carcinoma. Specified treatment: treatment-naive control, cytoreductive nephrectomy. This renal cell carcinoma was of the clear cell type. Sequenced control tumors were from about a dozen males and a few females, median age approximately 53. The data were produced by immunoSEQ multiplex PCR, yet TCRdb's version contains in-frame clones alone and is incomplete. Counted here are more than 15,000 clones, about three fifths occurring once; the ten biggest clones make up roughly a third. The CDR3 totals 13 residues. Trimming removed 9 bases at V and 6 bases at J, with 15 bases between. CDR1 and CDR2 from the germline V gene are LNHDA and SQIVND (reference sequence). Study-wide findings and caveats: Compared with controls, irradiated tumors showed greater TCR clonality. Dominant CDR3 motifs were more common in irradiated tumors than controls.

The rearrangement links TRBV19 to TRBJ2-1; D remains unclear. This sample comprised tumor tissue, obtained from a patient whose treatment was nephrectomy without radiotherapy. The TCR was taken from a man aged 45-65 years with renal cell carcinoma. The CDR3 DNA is TGTGCCAGCTCACTGAGATTAGGCAATGAGCAGTTCTTC. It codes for CASSLRLGNEQFF.